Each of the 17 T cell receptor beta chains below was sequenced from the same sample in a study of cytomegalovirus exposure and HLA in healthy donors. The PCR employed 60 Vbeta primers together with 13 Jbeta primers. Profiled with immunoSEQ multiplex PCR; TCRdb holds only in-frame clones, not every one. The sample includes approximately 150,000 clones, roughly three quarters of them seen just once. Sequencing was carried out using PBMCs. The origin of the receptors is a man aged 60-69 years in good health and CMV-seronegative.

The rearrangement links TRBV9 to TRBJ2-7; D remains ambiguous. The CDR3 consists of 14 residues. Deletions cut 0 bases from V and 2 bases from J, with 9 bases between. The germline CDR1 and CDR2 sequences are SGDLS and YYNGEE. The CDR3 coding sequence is TGTGCCAGCAGCGTAGCTGATGGCCCCTACGAGCAGTACTTC. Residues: CASSVADGPYEQYF. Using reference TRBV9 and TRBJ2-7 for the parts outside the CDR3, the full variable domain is DSGVTQTPKHLITATGQRVTLRCSPRSGDLSVYWYQQSLDQGLQFLIQYYNGEERAKGNILERFSAQQFPDLHSELNLSSLELGDSALYFCASSVADGPYEQYFGPGTRLTVT.

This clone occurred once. The chain's CDR3 is CASSSTGPGEQYF. In DNA form, the CDR3 reads TGTGCCAGCAGTTCGACAGGGCCGGGTGAGCAGTACTTC. V and J are TRBV28 and TRBJ2-7, with TRBD1 identical over 7 bases. The ends lost 4 bases at V and 7 bases at J; junction bases unmatched: 7. Germline V gene lookup returns CDR1 MDHEN and CDR2 SYDVKM. This CDR3 is 13 amino acids long.

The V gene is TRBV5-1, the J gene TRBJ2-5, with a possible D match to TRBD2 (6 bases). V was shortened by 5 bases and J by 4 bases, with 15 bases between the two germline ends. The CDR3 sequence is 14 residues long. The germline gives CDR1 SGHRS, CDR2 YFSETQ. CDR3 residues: CASRGGSRGETQYF. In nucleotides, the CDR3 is TGCGCCAGCAGGGGGGGTTCTCGTGGAGAGACCCAGTACTTC.

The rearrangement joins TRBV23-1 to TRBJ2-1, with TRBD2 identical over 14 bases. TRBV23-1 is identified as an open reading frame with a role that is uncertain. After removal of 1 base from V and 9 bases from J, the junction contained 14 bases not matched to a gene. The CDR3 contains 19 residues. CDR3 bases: TGCGCCAGCAGTCAATTGTTTGTGAGGACTAGCGGGGGGTTGGGTGAGCAGTTCTTC. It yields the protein CASSQLFVRTSGGLGEQFF.

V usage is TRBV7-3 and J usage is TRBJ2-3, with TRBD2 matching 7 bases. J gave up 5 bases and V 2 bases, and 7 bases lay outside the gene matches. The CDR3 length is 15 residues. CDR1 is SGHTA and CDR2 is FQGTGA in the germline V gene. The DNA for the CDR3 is TGTGCCAGCAGCTTAGGTGGGGAGGGTGGAGATACGCAGTATTTT. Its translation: CASSLGGEGGDTQYF.

CDR3 DNA: TGTGCCAGCAGTGTGCGACTAGCGGGAGTTTACGAGCAGTACTTC. This sequence encodes CASSVRLAGVYEQYF. The chain joins TRBV7-2 to TRBJ2-7, with TRBD2 matching 12 bases. The CDR3 spans 15 residues. Trimming took 6 bases from V and 4 from J; bases not matched to a gene: 7. Germline V gene sequence: CDR1 SGHTA, CDR2 FQGNSA.

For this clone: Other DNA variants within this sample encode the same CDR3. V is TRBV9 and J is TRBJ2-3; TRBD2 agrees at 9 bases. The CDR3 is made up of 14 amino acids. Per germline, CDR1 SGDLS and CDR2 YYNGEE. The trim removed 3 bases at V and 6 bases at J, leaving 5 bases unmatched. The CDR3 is CASSARGLADTQYF. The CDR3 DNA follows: TGTGCCAGCAGCGCCCGTGGACTAGCGGATACGCAGTATTTT.

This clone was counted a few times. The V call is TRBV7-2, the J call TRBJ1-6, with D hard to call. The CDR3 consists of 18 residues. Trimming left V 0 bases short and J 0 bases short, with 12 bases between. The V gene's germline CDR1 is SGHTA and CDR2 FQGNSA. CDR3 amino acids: CASSLAPDLSSYNSPLHF. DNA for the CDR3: TGTGCCAGCAGCTTAGCACCCGATTTGAGCTCCTATAATTCACCCCTCCACTTT.

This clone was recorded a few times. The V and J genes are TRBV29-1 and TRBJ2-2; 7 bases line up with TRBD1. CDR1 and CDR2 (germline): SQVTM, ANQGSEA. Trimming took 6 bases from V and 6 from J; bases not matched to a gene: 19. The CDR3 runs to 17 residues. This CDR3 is CSVPAHRVTGAAGELFF. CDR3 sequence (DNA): TGCAGCGTGCCAGCGCACAGGGTTACAGGGGCGGCCGGGGAGCTGTTTTTT.

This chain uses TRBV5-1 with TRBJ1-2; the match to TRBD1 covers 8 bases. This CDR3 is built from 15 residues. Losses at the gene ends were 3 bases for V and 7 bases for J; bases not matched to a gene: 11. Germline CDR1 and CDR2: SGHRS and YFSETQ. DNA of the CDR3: TGCGCCAGCAGCTCTGGACAGGGAATATCGGGTGGCTACACCTTC. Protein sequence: CASSSGQGISGGYTF.

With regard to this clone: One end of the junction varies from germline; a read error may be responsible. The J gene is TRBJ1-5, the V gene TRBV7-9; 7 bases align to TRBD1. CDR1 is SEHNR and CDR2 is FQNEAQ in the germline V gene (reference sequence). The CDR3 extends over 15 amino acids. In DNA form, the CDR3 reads TGTTCCAGCAGCTTAGGGGACAGTAGGAATCAGCCCCAGCATTTT. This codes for CSSSLGDSRNQPQHF.

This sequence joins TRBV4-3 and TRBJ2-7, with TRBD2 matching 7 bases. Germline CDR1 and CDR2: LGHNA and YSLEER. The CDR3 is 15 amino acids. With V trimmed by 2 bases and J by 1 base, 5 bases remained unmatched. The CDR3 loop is CASSQTDSGSYEQYF. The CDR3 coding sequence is TGCGCCAGCAGCCAAACTGATAGCGGGTCCTACGAGCAGTACTTC.

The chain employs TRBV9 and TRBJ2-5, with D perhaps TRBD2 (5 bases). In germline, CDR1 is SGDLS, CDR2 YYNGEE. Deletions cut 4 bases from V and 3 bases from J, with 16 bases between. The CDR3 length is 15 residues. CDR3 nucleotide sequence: TGTGCCAGCAGCCAGAACGGGATCTTTGAAGAGACCCAGTACTTC. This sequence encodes CASSQNGIFEETQYF.

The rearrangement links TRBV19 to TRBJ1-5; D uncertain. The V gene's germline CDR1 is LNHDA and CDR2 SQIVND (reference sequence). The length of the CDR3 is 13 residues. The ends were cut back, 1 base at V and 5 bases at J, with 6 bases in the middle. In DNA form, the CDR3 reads TGTGCCAGTAGTATAGCCCCTTATCAGCCCCAGCATTTT. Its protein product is CASSIAPYQPQHF.

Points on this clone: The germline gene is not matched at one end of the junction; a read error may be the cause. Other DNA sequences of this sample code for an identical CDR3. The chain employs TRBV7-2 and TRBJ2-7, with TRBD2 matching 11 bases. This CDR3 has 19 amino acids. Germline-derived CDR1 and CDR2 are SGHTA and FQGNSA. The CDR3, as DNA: TGTGCCAGCAGCTCAGTAGGACTAGCGGGTCAGACAAGCTCCTACGAACAGTACTTC. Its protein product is CASSSVGLAGQTSSYEQYF.

CDR3 amino acids: CASSLYDSNEQFF. The CDR3 coding sequence is TGTGCCAGCAGTTTATACGACAGTAATGAGCAGTTCTTC. This chain uses TRBV27 with TRBJ2-1; possible D gene TRBD1, 5 bases. The CDR3 length is 13 residues. The germline gives CDR1 MNHEY, CDR2 SMNVEV (reference sequence). V was cut by 1 base and J by 7 bases, with 8 bases left in between.

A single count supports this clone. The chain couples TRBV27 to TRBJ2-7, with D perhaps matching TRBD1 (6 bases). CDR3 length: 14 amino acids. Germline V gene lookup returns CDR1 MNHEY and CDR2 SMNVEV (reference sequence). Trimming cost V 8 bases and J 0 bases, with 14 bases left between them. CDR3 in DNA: TGTGCCAGCCCCCCCCCGGACAGCTCCTACGAGCAGTACTTC. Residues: CASPPPDSSYEQYF.